These 31 T cell receptor beta chains share one sample of origin, sequenced in a study of CD8 T cells in ankylosing spondylitis. TCRdb called the 5' RACE reads again in MiXCR, with one record for every CDR3 protein. The repertoire holds about 24,000 distinct CDR3 sequences, with roughly 13% as singletons. Sequenced material: blood. The receptors were sampled from a male donor with ankylosing spondylitis or in good health (not recorded which).

The CDR3 DNA reads as TGTGCCAGCAGCTTAGGCGGGACTCAGGATACGCAGTATTTT. It codes for CASSLGGTQDTQYF. The chain is built from TRBV7-2 and TRBJ2-3; D is perhaps TRBD2 (6 bases). This CDR3 is 14 amino acids long. Looked up from germline, CDR1 is SGHTA and CDR2 is FQGNSA. V dropped 1 base and J dropped 6 bases, with 11 bases sitting between them.

This rearrangement joins TRBV4-1 to TRBJ2-7; D is uncertain. This CDR3 comprises 13 residues. Germline-derived CDR1 and CDR2 are MGHRA and YSYEKL. V lost 1 base to trimming and J lost 2 bases, with 6 bases between them. The CDR3 reads CASSQVLAYEQYF. Written as DNA, the CDR3 is TGCGCCAGCAGCCAAGTCCTAGCCTACGAGCAGTACTTC.

This chain connects TRBV10-3 to TRBJ2-5; perhaps TRBD1 as D (5 bases). The CDR3 is 14 residues long. Trimming left V 0 bases short and J 3 bases short, with 8 bases between. Germline V gene data show CDR1 as ENHRY and CDR2 as SYGVKD. The CDR3 coding sequence is TGTGCCATCAGTGAGTCGGACAAAAAAGAGACCCAGTACTTC. Protein: CAISESDKKETQYF.

The gene calls are TRBV27 and TRBJ2-1, with D perhaps being TRBD1 or TRBD2 (5 bases each). The V end was cut by 4 bases, the J end by 2 bases, with 9 bases between. Germline V gene lookup returns CDR1 MNHEY and CDR2 SMNVEV (reference sequence). The CDR3 is 14 amino acids. CDR3 nucleotide sequence: TGTGCCAGCAGTTCCGGGGACCCCTACAATGAGCAGTTCTTC. It yields the protein CASSSGDPYNEQFF.

This clonotype was counted a few times. This chain joins TRBV5-6 and TRBJ2-1; 7 bases line up with TRBD2. With 3 bases clipped from V and 1 base from J, the junction kept 4 bases outside the gene matches. The V gene's germline CDR1 is SGHDT and CDR2 YYEEEE. The CDR3 length is 15 residues. The CDR3 spells CASSSGGASYNEQFF. The CDR3, as DNA: TGTGCCAGCAGCTCGGGGGGAGCGTCCTACAATGAGCAGTTCTTC.

This clonotype was observed at least ten times. CDR3 in DNA: TGCGCCAGCACCCCCGGGACGGTGAACACTGAAGCTTTCTTT. It encodes CASTPGTVNTEAFF. The rearrangement uses TRBV5-1 and TRBJ1-1; D may be TRBD1 (5 bases). V lost 6 bases and J 0 bases, leaving 12 bases between the germline ends. The germline gives CDR1 SGHRS, CDR2 YFSETQ. The CDR3 is made up of 14 amino acids.

This clonotype has a handful of counts. J is TRBJ1-6 and V is TRBV20-1, with D maybe TRBD1 (6 bases). CDR3 length: 13 residues. Germline CDR1 DFQATT, CDR2 SNEGSKA (reference sequence). V was clipped by 5 bases and J by 9 bases, with 14 bases between them. CDR3 region: CSAVAGVFSPLHF. The CDR3 region has the DNA TGCAGTGCTGTAGCAGGGGTTTTTTCACCCCTCCACTTT.

The rearrangement uses TRBV12-3 or TRBV12-4 and TRBJ2-5; 9 bases are shared with TRBD2. Trimming took 4 bases from V and 4 from J; bases not matched to a gene: 7. The CDR3 totals 15 residues. The CDR3 DNA reads TGTGCCAGCAGTTCCCAGGGACTAGCAGCAGAGACCCAGTACTTC. Its protein is CASSSQGLAAETQYF.

This chain connects TRBV28 to TRBJ2-5; D is tentatively TRBD1 or TRBD2 (6 bases each). Trimming cost V 7 bases and J 5 bases, with 14 bases left between them. This CDR3 is 13 amino acids long. Germline V gene data show CDR1 as MDHEN and CDR2 as SYDVKM. As DNA, the CDR3 is TGTGCCAGCACCCTTCGGGGGCAGGAGACCCAGTACTTC. This sequence encodes CASTLRGQETQYF.

This clonotype was observed many times. The chain combines TRBV12-3 or TRBV12-4 with TRBJ2-3; 12 positions agree with TRBD2. This CDR3 region has 19 residues. V gave up 3 bases and J gave up 3 bases; unmatched junction bases: 13. The CDR3 loop reads CASSFLAGGPVAGTDTQYF. CDR3 sequence (DNA): TGTGCCAGCAGTTTCCTAGCGGGGGGGCCAGTGGCCGGAACAGATACGCAGTATTTT.

The chain links TRBV7-2 to TRBJ2-3; D is uncertain. The CDR3 length is 14 residues. V shed 0 bases and J shed 4 bases, with 8 bases lying between them. Germline assignment: CDR1 SGHTA and CDR2 FQGNSA. CDR3 loop: CASSLATRPDTQYF. The CDR3 DNA reads TGTGCCAGCAGCTTAGCCACCCGTCCAGATACGCAGTATTTT.

The V call is TRBV5-1, the J call TRBJ2-1; 7 nucleotides match TRBD2. From germline, CDR1 is SGHRS and CDR2 YFSETQ. CDR3 size: 15 residues. J gave up 4 bases and V 0 bases, and 4 bases lay outside the gene matches. This CDR3 reads CASSLVGGMYNEQFF. The CDR3 DNA reads TGCGCCAGCAGCTTGGTGGGGGGGATGTACAATGAGCAGTTCTTC.

The chain recombines TRBV14 with TRBJ1-3, with D perhaps TRBD1 (6 bases). There are 16 residues in the CDR3. Trimming pared 4 bases from V and 4 bases from J, leaving 17 bases between. From germline, CDR1 is SGHDN and CDR2 FVKESK. The DNA for the CDR3 is TGTGCCAGCAGCCTTACCGGGACACGGACCGGAAACACCATATATTTT. Translating gives CASSLTGTRTGNTIYF.

This clonotype was observed many times. The chain carries TRBV12-3 or TRBV12-4 and TRBJ2-3; no clear D. CDR3 length equals 12 residues. V was pared by 6 bases and J by 3 bases, with 7 bases between. The CDR3 is CASRPTTDTQYF. CDR3 sequence (DNA): TGTGCCAGCAGGCCCACTACAGATACGCAGTATTTT.

The chain joins TRBV7-8 to TRBJ2-5; possibly TRBD1 for D (5 bases). The length of the CDR3 is 14 residues. Germline-derived CDR1 and CDR2 are SGHVS and FQNEAQ. Trimming removed 5 bases at V and 5 bases at J, with 15 bases between. In nucleotides, the CDR3 is TGTGCCAGCAGCGTTGCCGGGCACAGGGAGACCCAGTACTTC. Amino acids: CASSVAGHRETQYF.

The chain recombines TRBV7-9 with TRBJ2-1; TRBD2 aligns across 10 bases. Germline trimming cut 6 bases from V and 3 bases from J; bases unmatched to any gene: 11. The V gene's germline CDR1 is SEHNR and CDR2 FQNEAQ (reference sequence). The CDR3 runs to 17 residues. The CDR3 is CASRRYVEREGYNEQFF. As DNA, the CDR3 is TGTGCCAGCAGAAGATATGTCGAGCGGGAGGGCTACAATGAGCAGTTCTTC. Full variable domain (rest looked up from reference TRBV7-9 and TRBJ2-1): DTGVSQNPRHKITKRGQNVTFRCDPISEHNRLYWYRQTLGQGPEFLTYFQNEAQLEKSRLLSDRFSAERPKGSFSTLEIQRTEQGDSAMYLCASRRYVEREGYNEQFFGPGTRLTVL.

The CDR3 protein is CASRRLAGPGELFF. The CDR3 DNA follows: TGTGCCAGCAGGCGACTAGCGGGTCCCGGGGAGCTGTTTTTT. This chain links TRBV28 with TRBJ2-2, with 10 bases fitting TRBD2. The CDR3 consists of 14 residues. The V gene end was trimmed by 6 bases and the J gene end by 6 bases; junction bases not matched to a gene: 4. Per the germline V gene, CDR1 is MDHEN and CDR2 is SYDVKM.

This clonotype has ten or more counts. J is TRBJ2-5 and V is TRBV20-1; possibly TRBD2 for D (6 bases). The V gene lost 6 bases and the J gene lost 5 bases, with 16 bases spanning the gap. The CDR3 runs 13 residues. Germline V gene sequence: CDR1 DFQATT, CDR2 SNEGSKA (reference sequence). The CDR3 region is CSAQGLGGETQYF. CDR3 in DNA: TGCAGTGCCCAGGGCCTAGGAGGGGAGACCCAGTACTTC.

The chain uses TRBV15 and TRBJ2-3; 10 bases map to TRBD1. CDR1 is LNHNV, CDR2 YYDKDF, per germline (reference sequence). The CDR3 is made up of 15 amino acids. After removal of 4 bases from V and 6 bases from J, the junction contained 7 bases not matched to a gene. CDR3 amino acids: CATSKGQGIRDTQYF. The CDR3 nucleotides read TGTGCCACCAGCAAGGGACAGGGGATCCGCGATACGCAGTATTTT.

This clonotype was detected many times. V and J are TRBV15 and TRBJ2-7; D is perhaps TRBD1 or TRBD2 (5 bases each). Between the trimmed V and J ends, which lost 9 bases and 0 bases, there was a span of 12 bases. Germline V gives CDR1 LNHNV, CDR2 YYDKDF (reference sequence). This CDR3 has 13 amino acids. In DNA, the CDR3 is TGTGCCACTGGGGACGGAAGCTCCTACGAGCAGTACTTC. Amino acid sequence: CATGDGSSYEQYF.

This clonotype was found many times. The chain employs TRBV4-2 and TRBJ1-1; unclear D gene. This CDR3 has 12 amino acids. V was shortened by 0 bases and J by 4 bases, with 3 bases between the two germline ends. Germline loops: CDR1 LGHNA, CDR2 YNFKEQ. As DNA, the CDR3 is TGTGCCAGCAGCCAAGATAGCACTGAAGCTTTCTTT. It encodes CASSQDSTEAFF.

This chain links TRBV15 with TRBJ1-1, with 7 bases matching TRBD1. The CDR3 length is 15 residues. In germline, CDR1 is LNHNV, CDR2 YYDKDF (reference sequence). Trimming took 1 base from V and 5 from J; bases not matched to a gene: 7. The CDR3 loop reads CATSRADRAGTEAFF. CDR3 coding DNA: TGTGCCACCAGCAGAGCTGACAGGGCTGGGACTGAAGCTTTCTTT.

This clonotype appeared many times. The V call is TRBV10-3, the J call TRBJ2-2; D gene ambiguous. Trimming stripped 4 bases from V and 7 bases from J, with 7 bases between. The CDR3 spans 12 residues. Germline assignment: CDR1 ENHRY and CDR2 SYGVKD. CDR3 residues: CAISGINGELFF. The CDR3 DNA follows: TGTGCCATCAGTGGGATAAACGGGGAGCTGTTTTTT.

This clonotype was observed a handful of times. The chain has TRBV10-2 and TRBJ2-3, with D maybe TRBD1 (6 bases). The CDR3 has 14 residues. Germline V gives CDR1 WSHSY, CDR2 SAAADI. V was clipped by 0 bases and J by 8 bases, with 12 bases between them. This CDR3 is CASSESGSRGTQYF. CDR3 nucleotide sequence: TGCGCCAGCAGTGAGTCGGGATCCAGGGGTACGCAGTATTTT.

There are many counts of this clonotype. V gene TRBV7-9 combines with J gene TRBJ2-1, with TRBD2 matching over 10 bases. The CDR3 has 17 residues. Germline trimming cut 4 bases from V and 8 bases from J; bases unmatched to any gene: 14. Germline CDR1 and CDR2: SEHNR and FQNEAQ (reference sequence). CDR3 loop: CASSSQPGLAPRDEQFF. The CDR3 coding sequence is TGTGCCAGCAGCTCTCAACCGGGACTAGCGCCCAGGGATGAGCAGTTCTTC.

This clonotype was picked up a small number of times. CDR3 in amino acids: CASSQAWGRTEAFF. CDR3 nucleotide sequence: TGCGCCAGCAGCCAAGCGTGGGGGAGGACTGAAGCTTTCTTT. The V and J genes are TRBV4-3 and TRBJ1-1, with a tentative D call TRBD1 (5 bases). The CDR3 runs 14 residues. V was clipped by 1 base and J by 5 bases, with 11 bases between them. CDR1 is LGHNA and CDR2 is YSLEER in the germline V gene.

This chain's CDR3 is CASSLKAGGTDTQYF. CDR3 DNA: TGCGCCAGCAGCTTAAAAGCGGGAGGCACAGATACGCAGTATTTT. The V gene is TRBV5-1, the J gene TRBJ2-3; TRBD2 agrees at 8 bases. V lost 2 bases, J lost 1 base, and 3 bases stayed unmatched. Germline assignment: CDR1 SGHRS and CDR2 YFSETQ. The CDR3 runs 15 residues.

This clonotype has ten or more counts. The rearrangement uses TRBV20-1 and TRBJ2-2, with D hard to call. The CDR3 loop spans 12 amino acids. The germline V gene has CDR1 DFQATT and CDR2 SNEGSKA (reference sequence). V dropped 0 bases and J dropped 7 bases, with 6 bases sitting between them. CDR3 DNA: TGCAGTGCTAGAGAACCGATCGGGGAGCTGTTTTTT. Amino acids: CSAREPIGELFF.

This clonotype turned up a few times. This chain joins TRBV28 and TRBJ1-6; 8 bases match TRBD1. The trim removed 5 bases at V and 9 bases at J, leaving 9 bases unmatched. This CDR3 has 15 amino acids. Germline-derived CDR1 and CDR2 are MDHEN and SYDVKM. The CDR3 spells CASSRQGPLGSPLHF. CDR3 nucleotides: TGTGCCAGCAGTCGACAGGGGCCCCTTGGTTCACCCCTCCACTTT. Full variable domain (remainder filled in from reference TRBV28 and TRBJ1-6): DVKVTQSSRYLVKRTGEKVFLECVQDMDHENMFWYRQDPGLGLRLIYFSYDVKMKEKGDIPEGYSVSREKKERFSLILESASTNQTSMYLCASSRQGPLGSPLHFGNGTRLTVT.

In its sample, this clonotype was seen many times. This chain connects TRBV29-1 to TRBJ2-3; TRBD1 or TRBD2 may be the D gene (5 bases each). The CDR3 runs to 13 residues. V gave up 6 bases and J gave up 2 bases, with 12 bases separating them. Germline V gene lookup returns CDR1 SQVTM and CDR2 ANQGSEA. As DNA, the CDR3 is TGCAGCGTCACCTGGGACGCCACAGATACGCAGTATTTT. It translates to CSVTWDATDTQYF.

This clonotype was observed at least ten times. The chain carries TRBV30 and TRBJ1-4, with no clear D. This CDR3 spans 13 amino acids. CDR1 and CDR2 from the germline V gene are GTSNPN and SVGIG (reference sequence). Trimming removed 3 bases at V and 2 bases at J, with 7 bases between. The CDR3 protein is CAWRRSTNEKLFF. The CDR3 region has the DNA TGTGCCTGGAGACGGAGTACTAATGAAAAACTGTTTTTT.